This record looks at one TCR beta chain sequence and its context. Its antigen is undetermined. Sequencing used immunoSEQ multiplex PCR; TCRdb keeps in-frame clones, though not all of them. The sample lists about 140,000 clones; around 88% were seen once. The data derive from a study of cytomegalovirus exposure and HLA in healthy donors. Whole-study results and caveats: Specific recognition of CMV antigens was confirmed in vitro for a few chains (all CMV-associated). As was reported, the classifier diagnosed cytomegalovirus status with high specificity and sensitivity.

Germline trimming cut 1 base from V and 4 bases from J; bases unmatched to any gene: 4. CDR1 is SGHVS and CDR2 is FQNEAQ in the germline V gene. CDR3 length equals 15 residues. Sequencing was carried out using PBMCs. This chain joins TRBV7-8 and TRBJ2-1; TRBD2 matches 7 bases. The clonotype originates from a woman aged 18-29 years in good health and CMV-seropositive. The CDR3 DNA is TGTGCCAGCAGCTTAGAGCTAGCGGCATACAATGAGCAGTTCTTC. It yields the protein CASSLELAAYNEQFF.